This paragraph covers one T cell receptor beta chain sequence. Its antigen is unknown. These data come from a study of long-term antiretroviral therapy in people with HIV. General study results and limits: HIV repertoires covered narrower CDR3 length ranges than controls did. All time points showed a repertoire dominated by clones expanded before ART.

Each HIV participant was treated in the United States. Germline V gene data show CDR1 as GTSNPN and CDR2 as SVGIG (reference sequence). This CDR3 comprises 13 residues. V shed 4 bases and J shed 10 bases, with 16 bases lying between them. An immunoSEQ assay, version v3.0, was performed at survey level. Sequencing aimed to cover about 40,000-55,000 T-cell genomes per sample. Only in-frame clones appear in the TCRdb table, and some are missing; sequencing was by immunoSEQ multiplex PCR. This sample has tens of thousands of clones, with roughly 87% found just once. The TCR originated in a man over 45 with HIV. The chain links TRBV30 to TRBJ1-4; D is possibly TRBD1 (6 bases). The sequenced sample was unsorted PBMCs, obtained 2 years after starting antiretroviral therapy. The CDR3 DNA follows: TGTGCCTGGAAGGGGGTTTCACGGGGAAAACTGTTTTTT. This codes for CAWKGVSRGKLFF.